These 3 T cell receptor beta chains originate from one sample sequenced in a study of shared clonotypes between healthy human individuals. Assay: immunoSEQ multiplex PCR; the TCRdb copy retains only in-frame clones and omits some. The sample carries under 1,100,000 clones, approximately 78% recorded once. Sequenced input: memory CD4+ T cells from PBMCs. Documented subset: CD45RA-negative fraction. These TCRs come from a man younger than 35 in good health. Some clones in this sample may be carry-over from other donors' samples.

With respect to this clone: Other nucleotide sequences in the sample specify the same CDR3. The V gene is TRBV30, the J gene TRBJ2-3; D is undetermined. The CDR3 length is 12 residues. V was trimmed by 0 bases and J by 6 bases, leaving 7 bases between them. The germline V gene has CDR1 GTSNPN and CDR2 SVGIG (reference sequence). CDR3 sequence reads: CAWSVGADTQYF. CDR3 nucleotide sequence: TGTGCCTGGAGTGTAGGCGCGGATACGCAGTATTTT.

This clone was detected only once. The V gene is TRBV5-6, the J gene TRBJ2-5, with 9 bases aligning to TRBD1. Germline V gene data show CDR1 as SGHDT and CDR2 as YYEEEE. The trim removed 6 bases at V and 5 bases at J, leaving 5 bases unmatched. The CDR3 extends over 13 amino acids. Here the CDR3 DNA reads TGTGCCAGCAACGACAGGGGGGCGGAGACCCAGTACTTC. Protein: CASNDRGAETQYF.

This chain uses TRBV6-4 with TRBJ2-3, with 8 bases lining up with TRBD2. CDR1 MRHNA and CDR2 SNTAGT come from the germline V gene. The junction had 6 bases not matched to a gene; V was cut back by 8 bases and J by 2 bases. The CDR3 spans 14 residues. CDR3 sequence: CASGAGGSTDTQYF. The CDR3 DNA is TGTGCCAGCGGGGCGGGAGGCTCCACAGATACGCAGTATTTT.